This T cell receptor beta chain derives from a study of blood T cell repertoires in COVID-19. TCRdb's table, derived via immunoSEQ multiplex PCR, lists solely in-frame clones and lacks some. The sample records roughly 220,000 clones, about 90% being singletons. Looked up from germline, CDR1 is SGHTA and CDR2 is FQGNSA. Trimming at V came to 1 base and at J to 5 bases, leaving 4 bases not matched to a gene. This CDR3 is built from 15 residues. The chain couples TRBV7-2 to TRBJ2-7; 11 bases map to TRBD2. The sequenced sample was PBMCs or T cells enriched from blood (not recorded which). The origin of this receptor is a woman aged 50 to 60 with acute COVID-19. The CDR3 DNA reads TGTGCCAGCAGCTTAGTACTAGCGGGAGCTGACGAGCAGTACTTC. Amino acids: CASSLVLAGADEQYF. The full variable domain, its missing parts supplied by reference TRBV7-2 and TRBJ2-7, is GAGVSQSPSNKVTEKGKDVELRCDPISGHTALYWYRQSLGQGLEFLIYFQGNSAPDKSGLPSDRFSAERTGGSVSTLTIQRTQQEDSAVYLCASSLVLAGADEQYFGPGTRLTVT.